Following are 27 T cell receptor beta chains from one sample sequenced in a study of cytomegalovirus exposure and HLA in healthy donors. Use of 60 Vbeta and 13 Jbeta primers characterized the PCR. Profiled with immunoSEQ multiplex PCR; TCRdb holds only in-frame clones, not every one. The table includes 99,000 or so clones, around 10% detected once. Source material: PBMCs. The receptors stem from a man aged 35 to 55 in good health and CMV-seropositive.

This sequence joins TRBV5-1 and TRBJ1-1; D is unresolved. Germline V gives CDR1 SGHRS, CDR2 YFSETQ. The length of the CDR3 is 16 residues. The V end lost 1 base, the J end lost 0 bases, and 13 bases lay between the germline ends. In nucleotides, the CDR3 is TGCGCCAGCAGCTTGCGGCACAAAGACATGAACACTGAAGCTTTCTTT. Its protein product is CASSLRHKDMNTEAFF.

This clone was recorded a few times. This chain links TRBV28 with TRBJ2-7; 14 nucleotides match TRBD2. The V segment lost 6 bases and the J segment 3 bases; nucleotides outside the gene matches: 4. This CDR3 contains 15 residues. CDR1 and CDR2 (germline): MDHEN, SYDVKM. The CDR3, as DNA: TGTGCCAGCAGGAAGGGACTAGCGGGAGACTACGAGCAGTACTTC. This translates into CASRKGLAGDYEQYF.

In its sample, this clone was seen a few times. The CDR3 DNA reads as TGTGCCAGCAGTGAAATGGGACAGGGTATCTCTGGCTACACCTTC. Translated: CASSEMGQGISGYTF. The V and J genes are TRBV6-1 and TRBJ1-2; the match to TRBD1 covers 9 bases. Germline V gene sequence: CDR1 MNHNS, CDR2 SASEGT. There are 15 residues in the CDR3. The V segment lost 2 bases and the J segment 7 bases; nucleotides outside the gene matches: 8.

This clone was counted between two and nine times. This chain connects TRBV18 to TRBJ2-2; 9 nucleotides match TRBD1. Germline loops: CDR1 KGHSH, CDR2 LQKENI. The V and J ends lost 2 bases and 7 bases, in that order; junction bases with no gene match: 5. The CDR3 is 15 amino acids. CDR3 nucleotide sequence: TGTGCCAGCTCACCAGAACAGGGGGCGTTCGGGGAGCTGTTTTTT. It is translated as CASSPEQGAFGELFF.

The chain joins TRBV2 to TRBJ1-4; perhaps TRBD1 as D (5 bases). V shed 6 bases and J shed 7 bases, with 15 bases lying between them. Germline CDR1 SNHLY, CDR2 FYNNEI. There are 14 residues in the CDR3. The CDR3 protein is CASREGSYTEKLFF. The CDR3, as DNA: TGTGCCAGCAGGGAGGGGTCCTATACTGAAAAACTGTTTTTT.

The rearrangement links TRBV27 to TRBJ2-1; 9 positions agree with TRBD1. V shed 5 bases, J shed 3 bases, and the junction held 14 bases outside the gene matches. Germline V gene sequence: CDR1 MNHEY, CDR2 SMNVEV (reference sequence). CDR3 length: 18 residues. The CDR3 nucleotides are TGTGCCAGCAGTCGACCAGGACGCGGGACAGGGCGCTACAATGAGCAGTTCTTC. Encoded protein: CASSRPGRGTGRYNEQFF.

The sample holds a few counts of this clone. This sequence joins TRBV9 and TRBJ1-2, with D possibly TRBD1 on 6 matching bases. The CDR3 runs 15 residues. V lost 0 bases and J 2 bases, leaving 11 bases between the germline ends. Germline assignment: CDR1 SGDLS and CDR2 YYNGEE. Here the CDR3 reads CASSVGRGENYGYTF. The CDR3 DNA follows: TGTGCCAGCAGCGTAGGCAGGGGAGAAAACTATGGCTACACCTTC.

CDR3 loop: CASSDGQGGFQETQYF. The CDR3 DNA sequence: TGTGCCAGCAGCGATGGACAGGGGGGGTTCCAAGAGACCCAGTACTTC. The chain recombines TRBV13 with TRBJ2-5; 10 positions match TRBD1. The CDR3 contains 16 residues. CDR1 PRHDT and CDR2 FYEKMQ come from the germline V gene (reference sequence). The V and J ends lost 5 bases and 1 base, in that order; junction bases with no gene match: 7.

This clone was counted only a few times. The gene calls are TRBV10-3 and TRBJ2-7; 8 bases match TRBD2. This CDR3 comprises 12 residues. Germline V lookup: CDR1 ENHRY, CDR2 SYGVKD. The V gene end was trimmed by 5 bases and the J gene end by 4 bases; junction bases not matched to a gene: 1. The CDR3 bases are TGTGCCATCAGTAGCGGGAGTTACGAGCAGTACTTC. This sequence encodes CAISSGSYEQYF.

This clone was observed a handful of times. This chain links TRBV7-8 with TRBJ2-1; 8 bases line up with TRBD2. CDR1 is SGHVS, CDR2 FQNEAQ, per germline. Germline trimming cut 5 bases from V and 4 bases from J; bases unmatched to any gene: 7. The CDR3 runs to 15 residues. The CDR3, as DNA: TGTGCCAGCAGCCTGAGGAGCGGGAGTTACAATGAGCAGTTCTTC. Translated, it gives CASSLRSGSYNEQFF.

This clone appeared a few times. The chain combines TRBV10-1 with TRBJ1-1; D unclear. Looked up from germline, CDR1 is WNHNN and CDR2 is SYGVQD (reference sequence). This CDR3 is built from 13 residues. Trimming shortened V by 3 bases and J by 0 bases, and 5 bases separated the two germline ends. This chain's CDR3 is CASSDYLNTEAFF. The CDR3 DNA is TGCGCCAGCAGTGATTATCTGAACACTGAAGCTTTCTTT.

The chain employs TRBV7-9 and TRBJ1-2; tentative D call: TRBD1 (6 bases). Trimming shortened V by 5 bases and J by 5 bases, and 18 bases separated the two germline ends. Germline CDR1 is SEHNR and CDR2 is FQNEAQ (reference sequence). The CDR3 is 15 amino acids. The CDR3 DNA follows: TGTGCCAGCAGCCCCACCGGACAGAGGACGTATGGCTACACCTTC. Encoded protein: CASSPTGQRTYGYTF. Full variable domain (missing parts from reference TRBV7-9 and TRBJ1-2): DTGVSQNPRHKITKRGQNVTFRCDPISEHNRLYWYRQTLGQGPEFLTYFQNEAQLEKSRLLSDRFSAERPKGSFSTLEIQRTEQGDSAMYLCASSPTGQRTYGYTFGSGTRLTVV.

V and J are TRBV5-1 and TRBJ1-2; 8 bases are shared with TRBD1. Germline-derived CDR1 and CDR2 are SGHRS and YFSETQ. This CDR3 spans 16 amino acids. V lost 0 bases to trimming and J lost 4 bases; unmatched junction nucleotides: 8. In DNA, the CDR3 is TGCGCCAGCAGCTTGGACGTGACAGGGGATGCCTATGGCTACACCTTC. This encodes CASSLDVTGDAYGYTF. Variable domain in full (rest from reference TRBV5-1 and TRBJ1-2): KAGVTQTPRYLIKTRGQQVTLSCSPISGHRSVSWYQQTPGQGLQFLFEYFSETQRNKGNFPGRFSGRQFSNSRSEMNVSTLELGDSALYLCASSLDVTGDAYGYTFGSGTRLTVV.

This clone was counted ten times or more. CDR3 in amino acids: CASTQGETGVYEQYF. The CDR3 nucleotides are TGTGCCAGCACCCAGGGCGAGACAGGGGTCTACGAGCAGTACTTC. The chain has TRBV6-1 and TRBJ2-7, with 8 bases that match TRBD1. Losses at the gene ends were 7 bases for V and 3 bases for J; bases not matched to a gene: 11. The CDR3 runs to 15 residues. From germline, CDR1 is MNHNS and CDR2 SASEGT.

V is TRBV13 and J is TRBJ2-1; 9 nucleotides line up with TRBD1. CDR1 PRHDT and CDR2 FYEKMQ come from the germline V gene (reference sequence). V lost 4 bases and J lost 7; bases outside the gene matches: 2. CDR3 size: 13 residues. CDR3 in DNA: TGTGCCAGCAGCTACGGGACAGGGAATGAGCAGTTCTTC. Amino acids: CASSYGTGNEQFF.

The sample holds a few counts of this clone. The CDR3 nucleotides read TGCGCCAGCAGCTTGAAGGGACAGGGGACAACTAATGAAAAACTGTTTTTT. Translated: CASSLKGQGTTNEKLFF. The chain has TRBV5-1 and TRBJ1-4; 10 bases align to TRBD1. This CDR3 region has 17 residues. The ends lost 1 base at V and 0 bases at J; junction bases unmatched: 3. Germline V CDR1 and CDR2: SGHRS, YFSETQ.

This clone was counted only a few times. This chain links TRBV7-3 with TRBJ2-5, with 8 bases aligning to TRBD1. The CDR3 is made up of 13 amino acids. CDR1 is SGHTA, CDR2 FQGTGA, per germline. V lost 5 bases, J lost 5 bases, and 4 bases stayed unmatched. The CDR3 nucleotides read TGTGCCAGCAGCGAGACAGGGGCCGAGACCCAGTACTTC. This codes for CASSETGAETQYF. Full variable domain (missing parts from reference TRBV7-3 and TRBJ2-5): GAGVSQTPSNKVTEKGKYVELRCDPISGHTALYWYRQSLGQGPEFLIYFQGTGAADDSGLPNDRFFAVRPEGSVSTLKIQRTERGDSAVYLCASSETGAETQYFGPGTRLLVL.

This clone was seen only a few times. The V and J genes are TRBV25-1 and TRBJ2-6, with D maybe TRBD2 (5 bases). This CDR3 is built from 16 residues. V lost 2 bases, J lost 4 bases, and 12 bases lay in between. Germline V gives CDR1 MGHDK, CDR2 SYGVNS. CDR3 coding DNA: TGTGCCAGCAGTGAAATGGGAGCGGTGGGGGCCAACGTCCTGACTTTC. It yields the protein CASSEMGAVGANVLTF.

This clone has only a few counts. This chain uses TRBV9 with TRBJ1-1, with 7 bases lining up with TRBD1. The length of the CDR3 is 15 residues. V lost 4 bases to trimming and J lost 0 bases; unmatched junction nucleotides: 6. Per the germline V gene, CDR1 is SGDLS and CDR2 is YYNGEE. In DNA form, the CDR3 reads TGTGCCAGCAGCCCCCGGGACAGCATGAACACTGAAGCTTTCTTT. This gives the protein CASSPRDSMNTEAFF.

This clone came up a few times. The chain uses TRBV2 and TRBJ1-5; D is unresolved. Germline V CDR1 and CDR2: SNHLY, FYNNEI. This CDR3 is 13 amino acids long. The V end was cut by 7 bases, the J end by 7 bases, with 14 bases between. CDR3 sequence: CASMIGNLQPQHF. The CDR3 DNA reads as TGTGCCAGCATGATCGGGAATCTCCAGCCCCAGCATTTT.

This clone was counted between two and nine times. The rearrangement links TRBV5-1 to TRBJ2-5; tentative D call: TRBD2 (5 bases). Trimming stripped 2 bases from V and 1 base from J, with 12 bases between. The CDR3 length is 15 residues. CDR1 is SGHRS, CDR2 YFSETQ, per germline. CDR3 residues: CASSFVAGGQETQYF. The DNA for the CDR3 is TGCGCCAGCAGCTTCGTGGCAGGAGGCCAAGAGACCCAGTACTTC. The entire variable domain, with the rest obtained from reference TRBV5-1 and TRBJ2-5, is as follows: KAGVTQTPRYLIKTRGQQVTLSCSPISGHRSVSWYQQTPGQGLQFLFEYFSETQRNKGNFPGRFSGRQFSNSRSEMNVSTLELGDSALYLCASSFVAGGQETQYFGPGTRLLVL.

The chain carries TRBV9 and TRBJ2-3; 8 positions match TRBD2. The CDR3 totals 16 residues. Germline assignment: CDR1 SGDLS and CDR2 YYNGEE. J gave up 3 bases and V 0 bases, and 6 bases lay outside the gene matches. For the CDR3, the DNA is TGTGCCAGCAGCGTAGTGGCTAGCGGGCTGACAGATACGCAGTATTTT. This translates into CASSVVASGLTDTQYF.

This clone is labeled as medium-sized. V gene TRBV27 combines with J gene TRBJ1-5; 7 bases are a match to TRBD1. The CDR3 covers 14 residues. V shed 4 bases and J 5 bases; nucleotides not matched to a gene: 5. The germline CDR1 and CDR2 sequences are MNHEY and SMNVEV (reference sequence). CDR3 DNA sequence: TGTGCCAGCAGTTCATCGACAGGGTATCAGCCCCAGCATTTT. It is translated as CASSSSTGYQPQHF.

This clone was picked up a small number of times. In nucleotides, the CDR3 is TGTGCCAGCAGGCGGGAAAGCTCCTATGGCTACACCTTC. Encoded protein: CASRRESSYGYTF. This chain uses TRBV28 with TRBJ1-2; D is undetermined. CDR3 length equals 13 residues. Trimming shortened V by 6 bases and J by 4 bases, and 12 bases separated the two germline ends. CDR1 and CDR2 from the germline V gene are MDHEN and SYDVKM.

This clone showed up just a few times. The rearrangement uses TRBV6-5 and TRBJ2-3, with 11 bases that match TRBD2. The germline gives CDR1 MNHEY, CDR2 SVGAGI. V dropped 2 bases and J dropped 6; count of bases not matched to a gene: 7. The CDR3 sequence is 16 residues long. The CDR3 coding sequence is TGTGCCAGCAGTTACCTTAGCGGGAGGGCCTTCGATACGCAGTATTTT. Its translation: CASSYLSGRAFDTQYF.

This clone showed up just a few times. The CDR3 DNA sequence: TGTGCCAGCAAGGGGGTTTCGGGCACAGATACGCAGTATTTT. It codes for CASKGVSGTDTQYF. The chain carries TRBV19 and TRBJ2-3; TRBD1 might be the D (6 bases). Trimming shortened V by 9 bases and J by 1 base, and 14 bases separated the two germline ends. The length of the CDR3 is 14 residues. Germline values: CDR1 LNHDA, CDR2 SQIVND (reference sequence).

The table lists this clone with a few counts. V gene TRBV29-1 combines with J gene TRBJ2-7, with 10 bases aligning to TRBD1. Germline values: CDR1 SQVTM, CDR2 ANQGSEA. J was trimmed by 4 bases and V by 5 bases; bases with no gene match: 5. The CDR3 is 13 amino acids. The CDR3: CSVLTGGRYEQYF. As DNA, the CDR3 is TGCAGCGTTTTGACAGGGGGCAGGTACGAGCAGTACTTC.